Below are 5 T cell receptor beta chains sequenced from a single sample in a study of cytomegalovirus exposure and HLA in healthy donors. The PCR made use of 60 Vbeta and 13 Jbeta primers. Measured with immunoSEQ multiplex PCR; TCRdb has only the in-frame clones, and not every one. There are approximately 100,000 clones in the sample; 74% occur only once, and 2.6% lies in the top ten. Sequenced material: PBMCs. The receptors come from a man in his forties or fifties in good health and CMV-seropositive.

V gene TRBV27 combines with J gene TRBJ1-5; D uncertain. The CDR3 consists of 14 residues. V dropped 0 bases and J dropped 11 bases, with 14 bases sitting between them. Germline V gene sequence: CDR1 MNHEY, CDR2 SMNVEV (reference sequence). The CDR3 DNA is TGTGCCAGCAGTTTATCGAGGGTATGGGTGACCCAGCATTTT. Encoded protein: CASSLSRVWVTQHF.

The chain combines TRBV27 with TRBJ2-7; 12 nucleotides align to TRBD2. This CDR3 comprises 17 residues. The germline CDR1 and CDR2 sequences are MNHEY and SMNVEV (reference sequence). V lost 3 bases to trimming and J lost 5 bases; unmatched junction nucleotides: 11. CDR3 coding DNA: TGTGCCAGCAGTTTGTCCCGACTAGCGGGAGATAGGAACGAGCAGTACTTC. Translating it yields CASSLSRLAGDRNEQYF.

This CDR3 reads CASSLGTQYEQYF. The DNA of the CDR3 is TGTGCCAGCAGCTTAGGGACACAATACGAGCAGTACTTC. The V call is TRBV11-2, the J call TRBJ2-7; tentative D call: TRBD1 (5 bases). Germline CDR1 and CDR2: SGHAT and FQNNGV. The CDR3 consists of 13 residues. V was cut by 1 base and J by 4 bases, with 8 bases left in between.

This chain joins TRBV15 and TRBJ2-2, with 9 bases fitting TRBD1. CDR1 and CDR2 from the germline V gene are LNHNV and YYDKDF (reference sequence). Trimming removed 5 bases from V and 5 bases from J; junction bases left unmatched: 6. This CDR3 is built from 15 residues. For the CDR3, the DNA is TGTGCCACCAGCGCCCGACAGGGGGAGACCGGGGAGCTGTTTTTT. This encodes CATSARQGETGELFF.

This clone was recorded once. The junction shows a germline mismatch at one end, possibly a read error. Other DNA sequences in this sample translate to the same CDR3. The rearrangement joins TRBV11-2 to TRBJ1-5; D unresolved. The germline V gene encodes CDR1 SGHAT and CDR2 FQNNGV. This CDR3 is 14 amino acids long. The CDR3 protein is CASSFEGSGQPQHF. The CDR3 coding sequence is TGCGCCAGCAGCTTCGAGGGTTCCGGGCAGCCCCAGCATTTT.